The clone carrying this TCR beta chain showed up just once. Germline CDR1 is KGHSH and CDR2 is LQKENI. The length of the CDR3 is 13 residues. V lost 5 bases to trimming and J lost 4 bases; unmatched junction nucleotides: 2. Under the authors' procedure: Amplification of reference gene primers provided the estimated nucleated cell counts. Repertoires were generated with immunoSEQ multiplex PCR, while TCRdb's copy carries only in-frame clones and drops some. V and J calls and clone size follow that table, whereas D and trimming were derived from the DNA. The data hold hundreds of thousands of clones, with about 91% observed a single time. These data originate in a study of blood T cell repertoires in COVID-19. Overall study context: PBMCs, B-cell-depleted T cells, or T cells provided the cDNA or gDNA that made up the material.

Participants spanned ages about 18 to 100 years and resided in over 20 US areas. This clonotype originated in a woman aged 40 to 49 with acute COVID-19. Sequenced: PBMCs or T cells enriched from blood (not recorded which). The V call is TRBV18, the J call TRBJ2-7; 10 bases match TRBD1. CDR3 coding DNA: TGTGCCAGCTCATCGGGACAGGGGTACGAGCAGTACTTC. Protein sequence: CASSSGQGYEQYF.